This TCR beta chain came from a study of response to subunit inactivated influenza vaccine. General study findings and limits: After each seasonal influenza vaccination, few new T cells are recruited, the authors suggested.

TCRdb re-analysed the RT-PCR reads in MiXCR, keeping a single row per CDR3 protein. Of about 570,000 distinct CDR3 sequences listed, over 9% are singletons. Of note for this clonotype: Its antigen remains unknown.

Germline values: CDR1 SGHRS, CDR2 YFSETQ. The junction had 3 bases not matched to a gene; V was cut back by 2 bases and J by 1 base. The CDR3 length is 15 residues. The same specimen was also included in a second study, on T cells expressing NK-cell markers. That source adds: Beta-chain TCR cDNA was generated via 5'RACE template switching with UMIs. Cells sorted as CD3+CD56+NKG2C+, CD3+CD56+NKG2C- and CD3+CD56-NKG2C+ T cells supplied the TCR beta repertoires. Just one sequenced donor of eight was HCMV-seronegative, while seven were seropositive.

Sequencing was performed on PBMCs from blood, taken on the day of vaccination. The sequence was obtained from a man aged 45 to 65 who received an inactivated influenza vaccine. J is TRBJ2-7 and V is TRBV5-1; 10 bases match TRBD1. The CDR3 loop is CASSFGTGASYEQYF. The CDR3 nucleotides read TGCGCCAGCAGCTTCGGGACAGGGGCGTCCTACGAGCAGTACTTC.